These T cell receptor beta chains were read from a single sample in a study of CD8 T cells in ankylosing spondylitis. TCRdb itself ran the 5' RACE reads through MiXCR, one entry per CDR3 protein. The sample holds about 240,000 distinct CDR3 sequences, under 30% seen once. Sequences were obtained from blood, either unsorted or a sorted T cell fraction (not recorded which). The receptors stem from a male donor with ankylosing spondylitis or in good health (not recorded which). The conserved cysteine and the conserved F or W are not part of the CDR3 here.

TRBJ2-5,TRBV20-1,SARDIFVGGAVAGETQY
TRBJ2-1,TRBV29-1,SGTGGSYNEQF
TRBJ2-5,TRBV28,ASREYQETQY
TRBJ2-7,TRBV12-3/TRBV12-4,ASSFRQAYEQY
TRBJ2-7,TRBV29-1,SVSGAVGASFYEQY
TRBJ1-5,TRBV20-1,SASGHMGNQPQH
TRBJ1-1,TRBV20-1,RGAQGNTEAF
TRBJ1-1,TRBV29-1,SVVRKNTEAF
TRBJ2-1,TRBV30,AWSRTTYNEQF
TRBJ1-1,TRBV20-1,SAEPDRSAF
TRBJ2-7,TRBV30,ASGTAYEQY